This T cell receptor beta chain originates from a study of CD8 T cells in Susac syndrome. The RNA input was about 0.5 to 1 ug, and it was reverse transcribed with random hexamers. TCRdb fed the immunoSEQ multiplex PCR reads into MiXCR, producing one record per CDR3 protein. The repertoire holds more than 150,000 distinct CDR3 sequences, with roughly 95% as singletons. V was clipped by 3 bases and J by 4 bases; unmatched bases: 2. CDR3 size: 15 residues. In germline, CDR1 is LGHNA, CDR2 YNFKEQ. The material sequenced was CD4+ T cells from PBMCs. The sequence came from a human donor with Susac syndrome. V usage is TRBV4-2 and J usage is TRBJ2-5; 13 positions agree with TRBD2. The CDR3 DNA is TGTGCCAGCAGCCAGGGACTAGCGGGGCTAGAGACCCAGTACTTC. It codes for CASSQGLAGLETQYF.